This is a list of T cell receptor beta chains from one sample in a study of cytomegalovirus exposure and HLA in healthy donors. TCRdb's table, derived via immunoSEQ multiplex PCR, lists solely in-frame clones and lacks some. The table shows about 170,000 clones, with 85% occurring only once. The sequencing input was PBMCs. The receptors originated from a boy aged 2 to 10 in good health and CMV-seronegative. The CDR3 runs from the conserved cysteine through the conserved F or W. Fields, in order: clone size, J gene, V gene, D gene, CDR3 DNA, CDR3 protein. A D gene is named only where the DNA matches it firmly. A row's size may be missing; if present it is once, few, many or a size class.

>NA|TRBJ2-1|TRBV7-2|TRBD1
TGTGCCAGCAGCTTGAGGACAGGGAGTCGTGAGCAGTTCTTC
CASSLRTGSREQFF
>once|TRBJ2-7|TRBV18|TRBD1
TGTGCCAGCTCACCCCGACAGGGTCTCTACGAGCAGTACTTC
CASSPRQGLYEQYF
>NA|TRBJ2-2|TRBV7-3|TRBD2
TGTGCCAGCAGCCCTCGTGCTAGCGGTTTCGACACCGGGGAGCTGTTTTTT
CASSPRASGFDTGELFF
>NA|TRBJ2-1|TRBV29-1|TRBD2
TGCAGCGTCATAGCGGGGAGCTCCTACAATGAGCAGTTCTTC
CSVIAGSSYNEQFF
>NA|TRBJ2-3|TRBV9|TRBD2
TGTGCCAGTAGTCACTCCGGGGGGGGTCGGGATTACACAGATACGCAGTATTTT
CASSHSGGGRDYTDTQYF
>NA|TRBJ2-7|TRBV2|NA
TGTGCCAGCAGTGAAGCGGTTCAGGCCTACGAGCAGTACTTC
CASSEAVQAYEQYF
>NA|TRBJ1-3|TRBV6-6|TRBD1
TGTGCCAGCAGTAGACAGGGGGTCAGCGGAAACACCATATATTTT
CASSRQGVSGNTIYF
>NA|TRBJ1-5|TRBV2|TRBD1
TGTGCCAGCAGTCCCACAGGGGAGGTGGACAATCAGCCCCAGCATTTT
CASSPTGEVDNQPQHF
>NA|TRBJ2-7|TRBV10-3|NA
TGTGCCATCAGTGGACAGGCCCCCTACGAGCAGTACTTC
CAISGQAPYEQYF
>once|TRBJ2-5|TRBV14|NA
TGTGCCAGCAGCCAAAACAGACCATTTCAAGAGACCCAGTACTTC
CASSQNRPFQETQYF
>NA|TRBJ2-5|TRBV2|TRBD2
TGTGCCAGCAGTGAAGGGGTAGCGGGAGGAAGGGAGACCCAGTACTTC
CASSEGVAGGRETQYF